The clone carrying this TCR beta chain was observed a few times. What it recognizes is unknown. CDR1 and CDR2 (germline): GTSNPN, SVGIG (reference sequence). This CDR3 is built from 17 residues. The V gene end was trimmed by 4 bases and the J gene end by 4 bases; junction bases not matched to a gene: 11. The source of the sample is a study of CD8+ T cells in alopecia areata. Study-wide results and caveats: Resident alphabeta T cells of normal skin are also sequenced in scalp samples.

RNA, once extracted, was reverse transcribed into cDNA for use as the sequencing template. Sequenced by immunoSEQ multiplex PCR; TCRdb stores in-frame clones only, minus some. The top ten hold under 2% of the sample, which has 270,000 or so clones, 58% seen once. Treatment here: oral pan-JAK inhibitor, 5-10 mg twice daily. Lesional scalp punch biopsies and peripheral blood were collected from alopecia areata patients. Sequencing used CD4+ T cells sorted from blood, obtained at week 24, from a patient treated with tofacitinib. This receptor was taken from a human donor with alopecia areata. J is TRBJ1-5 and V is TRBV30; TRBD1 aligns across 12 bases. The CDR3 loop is CAWTPGTGGVSNQPQHF. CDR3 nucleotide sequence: TGTGCCTGGACCCCCGGGACAGGGGGCGTCTCGAATCAGCCCCAGCATTTT.